This T cell receptor (beta chain) was sequenced during a study of siplizumab effects on memory and regulatory T cells. Overall study findings and caveats: In the presence of siplizumab, alloreactive sequences traceable to unstimulated CD4+ memory cells were significantly reduced. Sequences below about 10^-5 frequency were poorly captured. As a result, only a minor fraction of alloreactive clones mapped to unstimulated subsets. Phenotypic classification as naive or memory proved unattainable for roughly 75-97% of proliferating CD4+ or CD8+ clones.

Turning to this clone: Its antigen is unknown.

Between the trimmed V and J ends, which lost 6 bases and 2 bases, there was a span of 10 bases. CDR3 length equals 14 residues. CDR1 and CDR2 from the germline V gene are MDHEN and SYDVKM. Clones were sequenced by immunoSEQ multiplex PCR, and TCRdb holds only the in-frame ones, with some missing. The repertoire consists of roughly 100,000 clones, with about 93% occurring once and the leading ten covering roughly 1.1%. The sequencing sample was made of CD4+ T cells sorted from blood. The chain employs TRBV28 and TRBJ2-2; TRBD1 or TRBD2 may be the D gene (5 bases each). The clonotype comes from a human donor in good health. The DNA for the CDR3 is TGTGCCAGCAGGGGACCGATCAACACCGGGGAGCTGTTTTTT. As protein: CASRGPINTGELFF.